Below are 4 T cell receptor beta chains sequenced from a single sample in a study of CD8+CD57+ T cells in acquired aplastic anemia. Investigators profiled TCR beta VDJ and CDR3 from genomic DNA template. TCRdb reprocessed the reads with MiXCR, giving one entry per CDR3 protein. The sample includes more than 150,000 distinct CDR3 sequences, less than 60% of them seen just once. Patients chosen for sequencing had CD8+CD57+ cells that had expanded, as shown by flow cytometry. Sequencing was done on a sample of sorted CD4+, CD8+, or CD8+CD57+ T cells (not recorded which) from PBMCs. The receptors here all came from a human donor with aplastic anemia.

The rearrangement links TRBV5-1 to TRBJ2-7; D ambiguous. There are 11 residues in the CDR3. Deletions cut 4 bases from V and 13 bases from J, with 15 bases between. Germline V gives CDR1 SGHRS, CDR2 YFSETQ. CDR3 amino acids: CASSLADMVYF. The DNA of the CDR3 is TGCGCCAGCAGCCTCGCTGACATGGTCTACTTC.

The CDR3 reads CASSLGAGGPGTGELFF. The CDR3 DNA reads as TGTGCCAGCAGCTTGGGAGCGGGGGGGCCGGGCACCGGGGAGCTGTTTTTT. This chain links TRBV7-6 with TRBJ2-2, with 10 positions matching TRBD2. The junction had 8 bases not matched to a gene; V was cut back by 3 bases and J by 4 bases. The CDR3 spans 17 residues. Germline CDR1 SGHVS, CDR2 FNYEAQ.

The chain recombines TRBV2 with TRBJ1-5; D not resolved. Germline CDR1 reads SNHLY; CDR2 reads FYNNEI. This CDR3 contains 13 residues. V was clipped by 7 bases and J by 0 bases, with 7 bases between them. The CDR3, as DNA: TGTGCCAGCAATGAGGATAGCAATCAGCCCCAGCATTTT. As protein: CASNEDSNQPQHF.

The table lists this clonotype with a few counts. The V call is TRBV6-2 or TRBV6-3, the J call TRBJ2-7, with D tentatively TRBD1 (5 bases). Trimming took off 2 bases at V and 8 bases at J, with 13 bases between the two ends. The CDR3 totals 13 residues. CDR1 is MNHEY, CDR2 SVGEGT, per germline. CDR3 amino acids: CASSYHLLDKQYF. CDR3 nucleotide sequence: TGTGCCAGCAGTTACCACCTTCTGGACAAGCAGTACTTC.